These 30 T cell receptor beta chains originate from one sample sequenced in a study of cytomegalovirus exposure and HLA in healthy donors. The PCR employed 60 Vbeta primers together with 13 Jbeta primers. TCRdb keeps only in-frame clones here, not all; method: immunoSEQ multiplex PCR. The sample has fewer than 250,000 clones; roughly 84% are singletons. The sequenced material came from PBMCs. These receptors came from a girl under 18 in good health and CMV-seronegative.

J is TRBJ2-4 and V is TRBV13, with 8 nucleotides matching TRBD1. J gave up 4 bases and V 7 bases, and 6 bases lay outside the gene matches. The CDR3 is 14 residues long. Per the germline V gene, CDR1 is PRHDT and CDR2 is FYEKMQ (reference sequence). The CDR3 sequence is CASKPRQGKNIQYF. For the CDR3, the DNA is TGTGCCAGCAAACCGCGACAGGGGAAAAACATTCAGTACTTC.

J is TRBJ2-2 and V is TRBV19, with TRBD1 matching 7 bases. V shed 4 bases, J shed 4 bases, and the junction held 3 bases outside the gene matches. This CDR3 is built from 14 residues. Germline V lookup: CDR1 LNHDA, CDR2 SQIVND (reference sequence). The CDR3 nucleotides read TGTGCCAGTAGTAAGGGGGCGCGCACCGGGGAGCTGTTTTTT. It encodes CASSKGARTGELFF.

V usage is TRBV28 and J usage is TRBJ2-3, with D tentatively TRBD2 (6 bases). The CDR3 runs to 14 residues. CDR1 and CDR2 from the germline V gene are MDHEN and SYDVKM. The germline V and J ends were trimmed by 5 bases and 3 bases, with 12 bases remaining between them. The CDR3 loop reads CASSDLGRTDTQYF. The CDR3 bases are TGTGCCAGCAGTGATTTGGGGAGGACAGATACGCAGTATTTT.

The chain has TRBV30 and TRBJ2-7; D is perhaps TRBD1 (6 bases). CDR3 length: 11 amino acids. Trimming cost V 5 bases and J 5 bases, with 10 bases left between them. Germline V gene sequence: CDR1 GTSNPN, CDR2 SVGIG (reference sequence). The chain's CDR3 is CAWQGHHEQYF. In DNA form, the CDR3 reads TGTGCCTGGCAGGGGCACCACGAGCAGTACTTC.

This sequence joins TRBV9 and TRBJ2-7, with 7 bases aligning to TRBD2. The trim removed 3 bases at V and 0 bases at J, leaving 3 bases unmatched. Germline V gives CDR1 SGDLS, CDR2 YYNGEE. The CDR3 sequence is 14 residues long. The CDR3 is CASSGGGGSYEQYF. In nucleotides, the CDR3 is TGTGCCAGCAGCGGTGGGGGGGGCTCCTACGAGCAGTACTTC. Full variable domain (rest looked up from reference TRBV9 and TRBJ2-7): DSGVTQTPKHLITATGQRVTLRCSPRSGDLSVYWYQQSLDQGLQFLIQYYNGEERAKGNILERFSAQQFPDLHSELNLSSLELGDSALYFCASSGGGGSYEQYFGPGTRLTVT.

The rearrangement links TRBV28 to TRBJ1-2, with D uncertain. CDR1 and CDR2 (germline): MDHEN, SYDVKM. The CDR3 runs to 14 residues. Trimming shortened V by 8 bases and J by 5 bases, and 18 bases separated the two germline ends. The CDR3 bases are TGTGCCAGCGAGTCCCGGGGTTGGGAATATGGCTACACCTTC. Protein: CASESRGWEYGYTF.

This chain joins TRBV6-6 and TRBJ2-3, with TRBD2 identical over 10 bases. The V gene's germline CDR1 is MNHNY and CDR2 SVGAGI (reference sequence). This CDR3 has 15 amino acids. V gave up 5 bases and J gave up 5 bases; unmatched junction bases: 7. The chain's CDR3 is CASSPTIAGGDTQYF. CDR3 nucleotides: TGTGCCAGCAGTCCCACTATAGCGGGGGGAGATACGCAGTATTTT.

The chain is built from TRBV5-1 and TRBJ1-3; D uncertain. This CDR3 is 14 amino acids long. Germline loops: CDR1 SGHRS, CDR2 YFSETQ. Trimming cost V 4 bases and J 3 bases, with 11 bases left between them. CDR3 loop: CASSATPVGNTIYF. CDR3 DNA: TGCGCCAGCAGCGCCACTCCTGTTGGAAACACCATATATTTT.

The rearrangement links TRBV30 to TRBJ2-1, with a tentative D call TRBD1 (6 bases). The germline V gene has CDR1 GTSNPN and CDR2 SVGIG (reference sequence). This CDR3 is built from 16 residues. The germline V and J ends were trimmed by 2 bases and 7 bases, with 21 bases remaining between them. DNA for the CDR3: TGTGCCTGGAGTCCTCGATCCCGGGACATATTTAATGAGCAGTTCTTC. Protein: CAWSPRSRDIFNEQFF.

CDR3 in DNA: TGTGCCAGCAGCTTACCTGACAGGGCCTACGAGCAGTACTTC. This codes for CASSLPDRAYEQYF. The chain combines TRBV7-2 with TRBJ2-7; 7 bases match TRBD1. With 2 bases clipped from V and 2 bases from J, the junction kept 3 bases outside the gene matches. CDR1 and CDR2 (germline): SGHTA, FQGNSA. The CDR3 consists of 14 residues.

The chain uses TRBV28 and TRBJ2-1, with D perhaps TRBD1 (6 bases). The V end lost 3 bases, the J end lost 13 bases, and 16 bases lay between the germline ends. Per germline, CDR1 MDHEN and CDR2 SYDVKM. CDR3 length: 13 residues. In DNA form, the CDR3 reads TGTGCCAGCAGTTTGTCCCCGTACAGGGATCAGTTCTTC. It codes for CASSLSPYRDQFF.

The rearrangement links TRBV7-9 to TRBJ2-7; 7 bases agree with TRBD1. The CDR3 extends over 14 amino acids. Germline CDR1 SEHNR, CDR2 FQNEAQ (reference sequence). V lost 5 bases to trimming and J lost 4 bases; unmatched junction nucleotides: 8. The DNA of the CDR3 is TGTGCCAGCAGCCCCCAGACAGGGTCGTACGAGCAGTACTTC. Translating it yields CASSPQTGSYEQYF.

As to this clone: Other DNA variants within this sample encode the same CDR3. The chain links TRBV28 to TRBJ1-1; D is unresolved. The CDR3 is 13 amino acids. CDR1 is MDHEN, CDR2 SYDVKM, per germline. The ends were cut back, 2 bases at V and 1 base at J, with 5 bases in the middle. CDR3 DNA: TGTGCCAGCAGTTTACGACAGAACACTGAAGCTTTCTTT. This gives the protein CASSLRQNTEAFF.

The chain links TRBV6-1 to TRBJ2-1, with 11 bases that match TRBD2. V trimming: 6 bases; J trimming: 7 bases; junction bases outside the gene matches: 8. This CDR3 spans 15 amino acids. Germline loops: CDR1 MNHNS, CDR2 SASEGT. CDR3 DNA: TGTGCCAGCAGCGGGACTAGCGGAGGGGGGAATGAGCAGTTCTTC. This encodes CASSGTSGGGNEQFF.

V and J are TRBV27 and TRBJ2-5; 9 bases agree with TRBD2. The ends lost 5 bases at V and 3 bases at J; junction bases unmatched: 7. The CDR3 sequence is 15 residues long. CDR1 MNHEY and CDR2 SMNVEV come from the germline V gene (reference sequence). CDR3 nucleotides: TGTGCCAGCAGTAACCGGGGCGGGAGGGAAGAGACCCAGTACTTC. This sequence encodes CASSNRGGREETQYF.

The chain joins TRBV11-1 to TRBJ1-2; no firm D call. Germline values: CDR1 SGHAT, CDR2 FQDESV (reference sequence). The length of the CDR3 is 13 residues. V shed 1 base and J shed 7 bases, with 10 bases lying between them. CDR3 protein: CASSLGEAGGYTF. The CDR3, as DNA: TGTGCCAGCAGCTTAGGGGAAGCGGGTGGCTACACCTTC.

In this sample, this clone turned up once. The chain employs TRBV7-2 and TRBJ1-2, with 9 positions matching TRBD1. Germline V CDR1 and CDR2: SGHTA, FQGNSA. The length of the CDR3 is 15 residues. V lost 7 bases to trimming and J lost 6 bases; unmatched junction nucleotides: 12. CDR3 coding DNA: TGTGCCAGCACCTACAGGGGGCAGGTAGATAATGGCTACACCTTC. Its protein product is CASTYRGQVDNGYTF.

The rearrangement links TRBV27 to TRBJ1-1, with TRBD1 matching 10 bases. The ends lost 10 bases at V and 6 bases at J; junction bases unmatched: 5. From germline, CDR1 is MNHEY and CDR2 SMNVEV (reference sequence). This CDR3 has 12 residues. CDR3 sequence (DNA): TGTGCCACCCGACAGGGGGCAGCTGAAGCTTTCTTT. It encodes CATRQGAAEAFF.

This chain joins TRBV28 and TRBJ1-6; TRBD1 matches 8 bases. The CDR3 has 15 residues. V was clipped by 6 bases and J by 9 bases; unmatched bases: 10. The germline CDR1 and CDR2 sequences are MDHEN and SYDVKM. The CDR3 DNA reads TGTGCCAGCAGCCCTACTACAGGGGGGCTTTCACCCCTCCACTTT. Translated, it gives CASSPTTGGLSPLHF.

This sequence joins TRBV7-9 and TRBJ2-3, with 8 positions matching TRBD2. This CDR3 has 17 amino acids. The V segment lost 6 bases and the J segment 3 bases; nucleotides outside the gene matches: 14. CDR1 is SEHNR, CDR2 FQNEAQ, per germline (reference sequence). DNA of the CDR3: TGTGCCAGCAGGTCCCTAACGGGGGGGCGCAAGACAGATACGCAGTATTTT. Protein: CASRSLTGGRKTDTQYF.

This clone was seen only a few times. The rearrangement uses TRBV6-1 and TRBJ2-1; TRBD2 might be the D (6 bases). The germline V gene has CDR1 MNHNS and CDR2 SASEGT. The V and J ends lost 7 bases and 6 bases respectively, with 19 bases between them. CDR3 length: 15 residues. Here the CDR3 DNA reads TGTGCCAGCACCCTGGACTATAGATACGCCAATGAGCAGTTCTTC. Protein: CASTLDYRYANEQFF.

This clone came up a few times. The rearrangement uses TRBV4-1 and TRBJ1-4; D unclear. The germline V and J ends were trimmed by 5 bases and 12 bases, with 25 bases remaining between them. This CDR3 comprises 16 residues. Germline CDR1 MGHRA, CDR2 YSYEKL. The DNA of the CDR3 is TGCGCCAGCAGCTCAAGACATCCCACGACCTTGAAAGAACTGTTTTTT. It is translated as CASSSRHPTTLKELFF.

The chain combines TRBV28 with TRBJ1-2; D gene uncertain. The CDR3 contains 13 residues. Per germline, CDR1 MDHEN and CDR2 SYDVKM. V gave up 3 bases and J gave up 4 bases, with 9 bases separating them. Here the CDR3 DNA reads TGTGCCAGCAGTTTCTCAGCTAGCTATGGCTACACCTTC. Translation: CASSFSASYGYTF.

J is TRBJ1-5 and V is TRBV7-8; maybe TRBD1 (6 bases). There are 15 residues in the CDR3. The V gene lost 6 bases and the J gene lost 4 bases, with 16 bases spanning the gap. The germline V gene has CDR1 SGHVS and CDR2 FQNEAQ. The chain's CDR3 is CASSYSGGLNQPQHF. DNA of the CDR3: TGTGCCAGCAGTTACTCGGGGGGGCTTAATCAGCCCCAGCATTTT.

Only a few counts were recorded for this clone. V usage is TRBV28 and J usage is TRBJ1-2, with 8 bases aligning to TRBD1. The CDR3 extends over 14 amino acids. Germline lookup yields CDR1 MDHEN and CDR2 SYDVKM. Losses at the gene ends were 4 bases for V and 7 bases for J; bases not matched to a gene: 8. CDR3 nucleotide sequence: TGTGCCAGCAGTTCTCTGACAGGGGTAGGTGGCTACACCTTC. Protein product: CASSSLTGVGGYTF.

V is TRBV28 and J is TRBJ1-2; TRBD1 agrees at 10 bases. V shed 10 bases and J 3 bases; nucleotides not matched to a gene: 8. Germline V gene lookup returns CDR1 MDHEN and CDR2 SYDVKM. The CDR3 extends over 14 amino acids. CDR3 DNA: TGTGCCATCAAACGACAGGGGGCGTACTATGGCTACACCTTC. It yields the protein CAIKRQGAYYGYTF.

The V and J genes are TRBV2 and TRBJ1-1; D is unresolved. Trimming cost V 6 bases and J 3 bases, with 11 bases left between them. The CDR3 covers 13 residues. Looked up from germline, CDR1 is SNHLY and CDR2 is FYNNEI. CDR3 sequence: CASRSTEDTEAFF. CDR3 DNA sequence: TGTGCCAGCAGGTCCACGGAGGACACTGAAGCTTTCTTT.

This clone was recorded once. The CDR3 DNA follows: TGTGCCAGCAGCTTAACTAGCGGGACCAATGAGCAGTTCTTC. Its translation: CASSLTSGTNEQFF. This chain links TRBV11-1 with TRBJ2-1; 10 bases are a match to TRBD2. This CDR3 contains 14 residues. Germline CDR1 is SGHAT and CDR2 is FQDESV (reference sequence). Trimming removed 2 bases from V and 6 bases from J; junction bases left unmatched: 1.

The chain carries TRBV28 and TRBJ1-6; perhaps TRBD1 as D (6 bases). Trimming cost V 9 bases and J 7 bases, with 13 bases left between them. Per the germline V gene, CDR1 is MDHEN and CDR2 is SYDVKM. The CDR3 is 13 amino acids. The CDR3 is CASKGHLNSPLHF. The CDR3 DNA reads TGTGCCAGTAAGGGACACCTAAATTCACCCCTCCACTTT.

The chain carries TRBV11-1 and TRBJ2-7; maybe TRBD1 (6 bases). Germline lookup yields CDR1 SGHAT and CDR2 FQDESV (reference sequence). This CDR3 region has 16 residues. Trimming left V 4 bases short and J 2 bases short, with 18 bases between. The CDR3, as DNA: TGTGCCAGCAGCTCATCACAGGGCAAAGAAGCCTACGAGCAGTACTTC. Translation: CASSSSQGKEAYEQYF. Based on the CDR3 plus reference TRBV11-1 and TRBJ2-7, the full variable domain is EAEVAQSPRYKITEKSQAVAFWCDPISGHATLYWYRQILGQGPELLVQFQDESVVDDSQLPKDRFSAERLKGVDSTLKIQPAELGDSAMYLCASSSSQGKEAYEQYFGPGTRLTVT.